Listed here are 3 T cell receptor beta chains from one sample, sequenced in a study of Ad26.COV2.S vaccination and SARS-CoV-2 variants. Treatment given: 15 to 20 received Ad26.COV2.S at low or high dose, single or two shots; five or six received placebo; per-sample allocation not given. Collection of the samples took place on day 63 after the first injection of vaccine or placebo. TCRdb keeps only in-frame clones here, not all; method: immunoSEQ multiplex PCR. The sample yields about 460,000 clones, around 89% seen once. Here the sequenced sample was peripheral blood, taken in a trial of Ad26.COV2.S vaccine versus placebo. These receptors were obtained from a person between 18 and 65 years old who received the Ad26.COV2.S COVID-19 vaccine or a placebo.

The V gene is TRBV28, the J gene TRBJ2-3; TRBD2 agrees at 8 bases. The CDR3 covers 16 residues. Germline V CDR1 and CDR2: MDHEN, SYDVKM. Trimming cost V 10 bases and J 1 base; bases outside gene matches: 13. CDR3 bases: TGTGCCATCTCCCTAGCTAGCGGGTCCCGCACAGATACGCAGTATTTT. It is translated as CAISLASGSRTDTQYF.

J is TRBJ2-7 and V is TRBV3-1 (or the pseudogene TRBV3-2); D is unclear. Germline V gives CDR1 LGHDT, CDR2 YNNKEL (reference sequence). The CDR3 is made up of 13 amino acids. V lost 4 bases, J lost 3 bases, and 10 bases lay in between. This CDR3 reads CASSPTGDYEQYF. The CDR3, as DNA: TGTGCCAGCAGCCCGACGGGTGACTACGAGCAGTACTTC.

Only a few counts were recorded for this clone. The chain is built from TRBV11-2 and TRBJ2-7, with D possibly matching TRBD2 (5 bases). V was trimmed by 1 base and J by 6 bases, leaving 10 bases between them. The CDR3 length is 13 residues. Germline V gene sequence: CDR1 SGHAT, CDR2 FQNNGV. CDR3 protein: CASSLGSGSEQYF. In nucleotides, the CDR3 is TGTGCCAGCAGCTTAGGCTCGGGGTCCGAGCAGTACTTC.